The T cell receptor beta chain described here comes from a study of T cell clonotyping in hematopoietic cell transplantation. Points from the study as a whole: Few recipient clonotypes overlapped donors; over 95% were de novo at given depth. Recipient TCR diversity dropped after transplant; expanded clonotypes rose from day 30 to 180. Higher Inverse Simpson Index values in graft donor and pretransplant recipient predicted broader posttransplant TCR diversity. No sorting was done, leaving CD4 and CD8 contributions mixed.

The CDR3 is 15 amino acids. V lost 6 bases to trimming and J lost 0 bases, with 9 bases between them. Germline CDR1 SNHLY, CDR2 FYNNEI. Using immunoSEQ multiplex PCR, the repertoire was profiled, and TCRdb retains in-frame clones only, with some absent. Of about 16,000 clones listed, 85% to 90% were seen once; the top ten hold around 3%. This clone was detected a few times. What it binds is not known. The chain recombines TRBV2 with TRBJ2-6; D ambiguous. Material for sequencing was peripheral blood mononuclear cells. The receptor was isolated from a man aged 50-60 years in good health. Some clones in this sample may be carry-over from other donors' samples. The CDR3 sequence: CASRYSDSGANVLTF. The CDR3 DNA reads as TGTGCCAGCAGGTACAGTGACTCTGGGGCCAACGTCCTGACTTTC.